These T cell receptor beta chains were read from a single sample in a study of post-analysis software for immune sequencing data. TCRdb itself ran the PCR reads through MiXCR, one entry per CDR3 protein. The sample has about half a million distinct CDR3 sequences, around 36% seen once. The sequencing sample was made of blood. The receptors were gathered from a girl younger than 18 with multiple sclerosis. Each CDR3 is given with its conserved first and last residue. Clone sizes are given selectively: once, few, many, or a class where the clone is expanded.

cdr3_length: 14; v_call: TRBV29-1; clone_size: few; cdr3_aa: CSVSSGAPQETQYF
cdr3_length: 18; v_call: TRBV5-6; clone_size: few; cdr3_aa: CASSLNTGYRGGKNIQYF
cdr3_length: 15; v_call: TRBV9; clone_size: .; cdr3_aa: CASSVEAVLNTEAFF
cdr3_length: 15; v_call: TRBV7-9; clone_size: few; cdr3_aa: CASSLSPGKNYEQYF
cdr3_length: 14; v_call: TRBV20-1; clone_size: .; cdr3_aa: CSARTWTGDNEQFF
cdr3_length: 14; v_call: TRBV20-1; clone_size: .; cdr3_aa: CSAESLGGANVLTF
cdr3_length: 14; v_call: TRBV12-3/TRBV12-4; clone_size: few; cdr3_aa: CASSPWTSKNIQYF
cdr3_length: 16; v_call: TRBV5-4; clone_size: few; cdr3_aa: CASSLRSAGITDTQYF
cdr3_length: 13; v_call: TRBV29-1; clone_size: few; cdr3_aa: CSHRDFFVETQYF
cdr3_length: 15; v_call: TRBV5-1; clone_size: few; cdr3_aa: CASSLDLAGQETQYF
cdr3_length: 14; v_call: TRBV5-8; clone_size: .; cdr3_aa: CATSVGQINSPLHF
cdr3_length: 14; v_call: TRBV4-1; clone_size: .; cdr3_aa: CASSYTRGHYGYTF
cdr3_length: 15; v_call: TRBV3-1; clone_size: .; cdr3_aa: CASSHDDRAEAGYTF
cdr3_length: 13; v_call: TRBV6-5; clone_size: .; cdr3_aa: CASSRGGQDTQYF
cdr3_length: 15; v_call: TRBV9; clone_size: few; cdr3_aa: CASSPTSGTYNEQFF
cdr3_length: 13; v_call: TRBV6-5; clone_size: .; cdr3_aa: CASMGRGQGEQYF
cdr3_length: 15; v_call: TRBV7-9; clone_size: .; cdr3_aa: CASSPTLDNTDTQYF
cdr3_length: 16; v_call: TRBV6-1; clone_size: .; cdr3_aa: CASSSMGLAVGGELFF
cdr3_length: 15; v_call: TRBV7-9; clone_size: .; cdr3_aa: CASSSGTASQETQYF
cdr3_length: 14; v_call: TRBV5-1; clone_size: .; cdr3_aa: CASSLAPDRYGYTF
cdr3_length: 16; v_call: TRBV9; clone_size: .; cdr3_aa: CASSPGLGQGNQPQHF
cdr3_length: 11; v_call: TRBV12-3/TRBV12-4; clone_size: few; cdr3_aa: CASEGRDEQFF
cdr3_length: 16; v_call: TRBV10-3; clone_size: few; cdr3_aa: CAISERDRESQETQYF
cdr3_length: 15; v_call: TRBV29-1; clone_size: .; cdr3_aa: CSVAPGWGMNTVAFF
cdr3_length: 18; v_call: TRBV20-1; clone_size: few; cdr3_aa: CSAGSWGATRLSYNEQFF
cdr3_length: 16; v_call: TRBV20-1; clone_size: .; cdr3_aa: CSARVPRDRRDNEQFF
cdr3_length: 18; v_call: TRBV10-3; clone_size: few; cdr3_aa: CAISESVLVQAAYYGYTF
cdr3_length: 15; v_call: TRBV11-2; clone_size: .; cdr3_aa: CASSSFYRGGKGAFF
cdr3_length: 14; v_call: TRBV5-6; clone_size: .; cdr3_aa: CASSPRPIRETQYF
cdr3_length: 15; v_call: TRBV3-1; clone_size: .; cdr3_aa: CASSQERVEGVEQFF
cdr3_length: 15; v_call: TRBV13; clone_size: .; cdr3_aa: CASRRAGAGSYEQYF
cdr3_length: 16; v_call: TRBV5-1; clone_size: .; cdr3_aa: CASSSGTQSSTDTQYF
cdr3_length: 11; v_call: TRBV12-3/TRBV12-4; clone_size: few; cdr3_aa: CASSLGGGQFF
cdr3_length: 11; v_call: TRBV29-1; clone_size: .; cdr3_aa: CSVGQELGYTF
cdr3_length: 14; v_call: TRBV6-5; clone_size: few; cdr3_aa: CASSSSGGAPEQYF
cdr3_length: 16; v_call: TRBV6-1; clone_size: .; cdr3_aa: CASSEARTVGAYEQYF
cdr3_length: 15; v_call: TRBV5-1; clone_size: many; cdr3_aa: CASRSGTSGSDEQFF
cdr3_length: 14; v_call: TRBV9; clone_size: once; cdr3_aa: CASTQGPANTEAFF
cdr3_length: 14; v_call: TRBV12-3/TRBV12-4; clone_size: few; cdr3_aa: CACQQGAKWETQYF
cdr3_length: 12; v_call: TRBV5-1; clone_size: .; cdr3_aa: CASRVQGDTQYF
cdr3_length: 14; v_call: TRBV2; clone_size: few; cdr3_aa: CASSAGAGRAEAFF
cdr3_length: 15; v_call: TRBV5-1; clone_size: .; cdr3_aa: CASSAEEDFTDTHYF
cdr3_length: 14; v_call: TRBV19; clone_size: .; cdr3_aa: CASIGGHSYNEQFF
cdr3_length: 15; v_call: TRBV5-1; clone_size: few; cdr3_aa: CASSLAAMGNTEAFF
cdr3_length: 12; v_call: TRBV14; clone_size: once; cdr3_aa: CASSQAGNGAFF
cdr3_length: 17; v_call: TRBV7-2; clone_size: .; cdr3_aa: CASSPGYGGPRTDTQYF
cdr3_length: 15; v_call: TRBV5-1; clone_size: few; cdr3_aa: CASSTTGTTYNEQFF
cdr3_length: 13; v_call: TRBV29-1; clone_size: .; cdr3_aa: CSVGDRFGQPQHF
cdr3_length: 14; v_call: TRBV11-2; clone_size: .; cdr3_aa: CASSPAGSRYEQYF
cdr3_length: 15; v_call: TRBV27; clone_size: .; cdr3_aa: CTSSSPLRGTDTQYF
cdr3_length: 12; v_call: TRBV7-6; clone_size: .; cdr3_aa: CASSSANSPLHF
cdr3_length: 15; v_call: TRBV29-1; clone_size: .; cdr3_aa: CSVVDRTGRNTEAFF
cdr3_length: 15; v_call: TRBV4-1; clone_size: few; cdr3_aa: CASSQVMGGDYGYTF